These T cell receptor beta chains were read from a single sample in a study of cytomegalovirus exposure and HLA in healthy donors. Using immunoSEQ multiplex PCR, the repertoire was profiled, and TCRdb retains in-frame clones only, with some absent. The sample records about 120,000 clones, 81% being singletons. Sequences were obtained from PBMCs. The source of these receptors is a man younger than 35 in good health and CMV-seropositive. CDR3s include the opening cysteine and the closing phenylalanine or tryptophan. Fields, in order: D gene, clone size, V gene, J gene, CDR3 DNA, CDR3 protein. The D gene is left open where the match is weak. Clone size appears in some rows only: once, few, many, or a class for an expanded clone.

.	.	TRBV29-1	TRBJ2-1	TGCAGCTTCTTGACAAGGTACAATGAGCAGTTCTTC	CSFLTRYNEQFF
.	.	TRBV11-2	TRBJ1-2	TGTGCCAGCAGCCCCGCAGACGGGTATGGCTACACCTTC	CASSPADGYGYTF
.	once	TRBV7-6	TRBJ1-3	TGTGCCAGCAGCTCGCCCCTCATCGGCTCTGGAAACACCATATATTTT	CASSSPLIGSGNTIYF
.	once	TRBV19	TRBJ2-3	TGTGCCAGTAGCAATCCTTTAGGGGGCACAGATACGCAGTATTTT	CASSNPLGGTDTQYF
.	.	TRBV7-2	TRBJ2-1	TGTGCCAGCAGCTCTATCCCCGTCAATGAGCAGTTCTTC	CASSSIPVNEQFF
TRBD2	.	TRBV9	TRBJ2-1	TGTGCCAGCAGCGTGTACGGGAGGGCCGATGAGCAGTTCTTC	CASSVYGRADEQFF
TRBD2	once	TRBV27	TRBJ2-7	TGTGCCAGCAGTCCCGCCGGGGAAGTAACGGGGGGTCAAAGTTTC	CASSPAGEVTGGQSF
.	.	TRBV6-1	TRBJ2-7	TGTGCCAGCAGTGAACTCCCGCTAGACGAGCAGTACTTC	CASSELPLDEQYF
.	.	TRBV30	TRBJ1-2	TGTGCCTGGAGTGTAAGGCAGGGCTATGGCTACACCTTC	CAWSVRQGYGYTF
.	few	TRBV19	TRBJ2-7	TGTGCCAGTAGTATAACCCCGTCAGGGATCGGGAGTGCTCCCTACGAGCAGTACTTC	CASSITPSGIGSAPYEQYF
.	.	TRBV4-3	TRBJ2-3	TGCGCCAGCAGCCAAGATGCCGATCTGCGGGGCACAGATACGCAGTATTTT	CASSQDADLRGTDTQYF
.	.	TRBV15	TRBJ1-1	TGTGCCACCACCGTCACAAGGGGGACGCACTCCGATTTTGAAGCTTTCTTT	CATTVTRGTHSDFEAFF
.	.	TRBV5-1	TRBJ1-6	TGCGCCAGCAGCTTGGGCTCAGGGTATAATTCACCCCTCCACTTT	CASSLGSGYNSPLHF
.	few	TRBV23-1	TRBJ2-7	TGCGCCAGCACCGATCATCCTCGGGTTCAGGACTTCCCGGCGTGCGAGCAGTACTTC	CASTDHPRVQDFPACEQYF
TRBD2	.	TRBV5-1	TRBJ2-3	TGCGCCAGCAGCTCGGGACTAGCGCAGTATTTT	CASSSGLAQYF
.	.	TRBV19	TRBJ1-5	TGTGCCAGTAGTATTAGGCGGATGGATCAGCCCCAGCATTTT	CASSIRRMDQPQHF
.	few	TRBV6-4	TRBJ2-3	TGTGCCAGCAGTGACTCCTCAGACACAGATACGCAGTATTTT	CASSDSSDTDTQYF
TRBD1	.	TRBV18	TRBJ1-4	TGTGCCAGCTCACCACAACAGGGGGCAACTAATGAAAAACTGTTTTTT	CASSPQQGATNEKLFF
.	.	TRBV18	TRBJ2-1	TGTGCCAGCTCAATGGCAGGGGGGTACAATGAGCAGTTCTTC	CASSMAGGYNEQFF
TRBD2	.	TRBV9	TRBJ2-2	TGTGCCAGCAGCGTTTTATCTAGCGGGGGGGCCGGGGACACCGGGGAGCTGTTTTTT	CASSVLSSGGAGDTGELFF
TRBD2	many	TRBV27	TRBJ2-7	TGTGCCAGCAGTCCTAAATCCCTAAAAAAGACTAGCGGGGACCCGCCTACTACCTACGAGCAGTACTTC	CASSPKSLKKTSGDPPTTYEQYF
.	.	TRBV27	TRBJ2-7	TGTGCGAGCAGGGGGCGGGGGGGGCCACAGCGGGGACACGAGCAGTACTTC	CASRGRGGPQRGHEQYF
.	.	TRBV11-2	TRBJ1-1	TGTGCCAGCCGCTCGCAGGCCCGGGGGAACACTGAAGCTTTCTTT	CASRSQARGNTEAFF
TRBD2	.	TRBV7-2	TRBJ2-7	TGTGCCAGCAGCTCAGCCCCTAGCGGCGAGCAGTACTTC	CASSSAPSGEQYF
TRBD2	.	TRBV13	TRBJ2-3	TGTGCCAGCAGCTTGTCAGCGGGGGAAGCGGATACGCAGTATTTT	CASSLSAGEADTQYF
TRBD2	.	TRBV30	TRBJ2-3	TGTGCCTGGAGTACCTGGGCTAGCGGTCCCACAGATACGCAGTATTTT	CAWSTWASGPTDTQYF
TRBD1	.	TRBV7-6	TRBJ1-1	TGTGCCAGCAGCCAAGGGACAGGGCTAGAAGCTTTCTTT	CASSQGTGLEAFF
.	.	TRBV19	TRBJ2-3	TGTGCCAGTAGTACTCCTTCTAGCACAGATACGCAGTATTTT	CASSTPSSTDTQYF
.	few	TRBV19	TRBJ1-4	TGTGCCAGTAGTATAGATCAAGGGGGAGAAAAACTGTTTTTT	CASSIDQGGEKLFF
.	.	TRBV5-4	TRBJ1-2	TGTGCCAGCAGCTTGGATGCGGCAGCTAACTATGGCTACACCTTC	CASSLDAAANYGYTF
TRBD2	.	TRBV27	TRBJ2-1	TGTGCCAGCAGTTCGCCGGGAGGGAGGGTCAGTGAGCAGTTCTTC	CASSSPGGRVSEQFF
TRBD2	.	TRBV27	TRBJ2-3	TGTGCCACGGGCCCGCGGGGGACGAGATCAGATACGCAGTATTTT	CATGPRGTRSDTQYF
TRBD2	.	TRBV30	TRBJ2-3	TGTGCCTGGACTCGACCTGGGAGGGCCGGTACGCAGTATTTT	CAWTRPGRAGTQYF
.	.	TRBV11-3	TRBJ2-7	TGTGCCAGCAGCTTCCGAGGGGGGGCCGCGGACGAGCAGTACTTC	CASSFRGGAADEQYF
TRBD1	few	TRBV9	TRBJ1-2	TGTGCCAGCAGCGTCGACAGGGGGAGCTACACCTTC	CASSVDRGSYTF
.	few	TRBV5-6	TRBJ2-7	TGTGCCAGCAGCTTGGCTTACGAGCAGTACTTC	CASSLAYEQYF
.	.	TRBV27	TRBJ1-5	TGTGCCAGCGCACAGTACAATCAGCCCCAGCATTTT	CASAQYNQPQHF
TRBD1	.	TRBV2	TRBJ1-5	TGTGCCAGCAGGGGCGGACAGGCACAGGGTCAGCCCCAGCATTTT	CASRGGQAQGQPQHF
TRBD1	.	TRBV29-1	TRBJ1-2	TGCAGCGTTGAAGAAGGGACAGGGGGCGCGGTTGGCTACACCTTC	CSVEEGTGGAVGYTF
.	.	TRBV27	TRBJ2-7	TGTGCCAGCAGTTTATCGTTGGTCAGCGAGCAGTACTTC	CASSLSLVSEQYF
.	few	TRBV4-3	TRBJ1-1	TGCGCCAGCAGCCTAGAACAGGGTTTGCGCACTGAAGCTTTCTTT	CASSLEQGLRTEAFF
.	.	TRBV6-6	TRBJ1-2	TGTGCCAGCAGTTCACAGGGATCCTCTGGCTACACCTTC	CASSSQGSSGYTF
TRBD2	once	TRBV7-2	TRBJ2-2	TGTGCCAGCAGCTTAGCCCGACTAGCGGGAATGGGTACCGGGGAGCTGTTTTTT	CASSLARLAGMGTGELFF
TRBD1	.	TRBV5-1	TRBJ1-1	TGCGCCAGCAGAGAAGGACAGGGGGCCACTGAAGCTTTCTTT	CASREGQGATEAFF
TRBD2	.	TRBV4-3	TRBJ2-5	TGCGCCAGCAGCCAAGGTCCAGCGGGAGTTGAGGAGACCCAGTACTTC	CASSQGPAGVEETQYF